Listed below are T cell receptor beta chains from one sample, sequenced in a study of sequential checkpoint blockade in melanoma. Libraries were prepared by immunoSEQ multiplex PCR; TCRdb keeps only in-frame clonotypes and omits some of them. The profile shows some 5,600 clones, about 20% of them singletons. The sample was tumor tissue (inferred from file names), taken from a patient given nivolumab and ipilimumab in sequence. The source of these receptors is a human donor with melanoma. Both conserved end residues are part of each CDR3. Each record gives: V gene, J gene, D gene, clone size, CDR3 protein, CDR3 DNA. A D gene is named only where the DNA matches it firmly. The size field is filled for only some rows; it gives once, few, many or a size class.

v_gene: TRBV11-3; j_gene: TRBJ2-7; d_gene: TRBD2; abundance: medium-sized; CDR3aa: CASSWRAGGLPYEQYF; CDR3nt: TGTGCCAGCAGCTGGCGAGCGGGGGGACTTCCCTACGAGCAGTACTTC
v_gene: TRBV7-7; j_gene: TRBJ2-1; d_gene: TRBD2; abundance: -; CDR3aa: CASSPRTSGGLEQFF; CDR3nt: TGTGCCAGCAGCCCCAGGACTAGCGGGGGTTTAGAGCAGTTCTTC
v_gene: TRBV18; j_gene: TRBJ2-3; d_gene: -; abundance: -; CDR3aa: CASSSTLTDTQYF; CDR3nt: TGTGCCAGCTCATCTACCCTCACAGATACGCAGTATTTT
v_gene: TRBV30; j_gene: TRBJ1-5; d_gene: -; abundance: -; CDR3aa: CAWSAGLGSNQPQHF; CDR3nt: TGTGCCTGGAGTGCTGGGTTAGGCAGTAATCAGCCCCAGCATTTT
v_gene: TRBV6-8; j_gene: TRBJ2-3; d_gene: -; abundance: few; CDR3aa: CASSRAQPSTDTQYF; CDR3nt: TGTGCCAGCAGTCGCGCGCAGCCTAGCACAGATACGCAGTATTTT
v_gene: TRBV2; j_gene: TRBJ2-7; d_gene: -; abundance: few; CDR3aa: CASSEGSAYEQYF; CDR3nt: TGTGCCAGCAGTGAAGGGTCAGCGTACGAGCAGTACTTC
v_gene: TRBV11-3; j_gene: TRBJ1-2; d_gene: -; abundance: many; CDR3aa: CASSLSSGNPYGYTF; CDR3nt: TGTGCCAGCAGCTTATCGTCAGGGAACCCTTATGGCTACACCTTC
v_gene: TRBV11-3; j_gene: TRBJ2-7; d_gene: TRBD1; abundance: -; CDR3aa: CASSAGTAVTYEQYF; CDR3nt: TGTGCCAGCAGCGCCGGGACAGCCGTAACCTACGAGCAGTACTTC
v_gene: TRBV6-8; j_gene: TRBJ2-4; d_gene: -; abundance: few; CDR3aa: CASGFLGGIQYF; CDR3nt: TGTGCCAGCGGGTTCCTAGGCGGCATTCAGTACTTC
v_gene: TRBV28; j_gene: TRBJ2-1; d_gene: -; abundance: few; CDR3aa: CASSLPPFSYNEQFF; CDR3nt: TGTGCCAGCAGTTTGCCCCCCTTTTCCTACAATGAGCAGTTCTTC
v_gene: TRBV5-1; j_gene: TRBJ2-3; d_gene: TRBD2; abundance: few; CDR3aa: CASSGAGGSTDTQYF; CDR3nt: TGCGCCAGCAGCGGCGCGGGGGGGAGCACAGATACGCAGTATTTT
v_gene: TRBV19; j_gene: TRBJ2-1; d_gene: -; abundance: -; CDR3aa: CASSPKGGSFYNEQFF; CDR3nt: TGTGCCAGTAGTCCTAAGGGGGGCTCCTTCTACAATGAGCAGTTCTTC
v_gene: TRBV19; j_gene: TRBJ2-1; d_gene: TRBD2; abundance: -; CDR3aa: CASSRSSGGYNEQFF; CDR3nt: TGTGCCAGTAGTAGGTCTAGCGGGGGGTATAATGAGCAGTTCTTC
v_gene: TRBV5-1; j_gene: TRBJ1-3; d_gene: TRBD1; abundance: -; CDR3aa: CASSLAGTGIGNTIYF; CDR3nt: TGCGCCAGCAGCTTGGCGGGGACAGGAATCGGAAACACCATATATTTT
v_gene: TRBV28; j_gene: TRBJ2-3; d_gene: -; abundance: -; CDR3aa: CASSLKGATTDTQYF; CDR3nt: TGTGCCAGCAGTTTAAAAGGGGCGACTACAGATACGCAGTATTTT
v_gene: TRBV6-8; j_gene: TRBJ1-3; d_gene: TRBD1; abundance: few; CDR3aa: CASSYSQGTGSSGNTIYF; CDR3nt: TGTGCCAGCAGTTACTCGCAGGGGACAGGGAGCTCTGGAAACACCATATATTTT